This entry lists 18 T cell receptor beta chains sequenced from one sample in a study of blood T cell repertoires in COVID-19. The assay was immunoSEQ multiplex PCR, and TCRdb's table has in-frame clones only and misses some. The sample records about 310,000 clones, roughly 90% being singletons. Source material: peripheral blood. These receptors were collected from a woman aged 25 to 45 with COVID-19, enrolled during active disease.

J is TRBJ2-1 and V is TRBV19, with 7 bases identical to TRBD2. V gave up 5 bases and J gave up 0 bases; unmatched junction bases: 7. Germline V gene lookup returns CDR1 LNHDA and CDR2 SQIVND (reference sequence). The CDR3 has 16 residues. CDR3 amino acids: CASSGGLSSSYNEQFF. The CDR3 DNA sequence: TGTGCCAGTAGTGGGGGACTATCGAGCTCCTACAATGAGCAGTTCTTC.

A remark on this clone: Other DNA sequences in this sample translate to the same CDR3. This CDR3 reads CASSLGQSYEQYF. The CDR3 bases are TGCGCCAGCAGCTTAGGACAGTCCTACGAGCAGTACTTC. V and J are TRBV5-1 and TRBJ2-7; a weak D match, TRBD1 (6 bases). Germline CDR1 and CDR2: SGHRS and YFSETQ. The CDR3 consists of 13 residues. V shed 2 bases and J shed 1 base, with 7 bases lying between them.

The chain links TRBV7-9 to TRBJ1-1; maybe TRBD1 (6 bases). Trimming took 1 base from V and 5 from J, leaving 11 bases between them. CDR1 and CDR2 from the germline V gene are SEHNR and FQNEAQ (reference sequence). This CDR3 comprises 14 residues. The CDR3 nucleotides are TGTGCCAGCAGCTTAGAGGGCAGGGGAACTGAAGCTTTCTTT. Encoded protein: CASSLEGRGTEAFF.

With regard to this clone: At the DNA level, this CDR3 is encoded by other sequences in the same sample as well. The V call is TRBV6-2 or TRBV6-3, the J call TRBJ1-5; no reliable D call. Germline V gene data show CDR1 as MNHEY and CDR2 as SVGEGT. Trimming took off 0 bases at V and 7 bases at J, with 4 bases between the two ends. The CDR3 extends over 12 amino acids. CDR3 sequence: CASSYSRQPQHF. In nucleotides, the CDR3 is TGTGCCAGCAGTTACTCGAGGCAGCCCCAGCATTTT.

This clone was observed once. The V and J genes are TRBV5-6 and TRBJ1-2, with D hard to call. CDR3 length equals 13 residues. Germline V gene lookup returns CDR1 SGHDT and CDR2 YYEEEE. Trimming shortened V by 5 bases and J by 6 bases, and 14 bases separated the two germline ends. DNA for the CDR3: TGTGCCAGCAGACTGCGGGGTGGGGATGGCTACACCTTC. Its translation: CASRLRGGDGYTF.

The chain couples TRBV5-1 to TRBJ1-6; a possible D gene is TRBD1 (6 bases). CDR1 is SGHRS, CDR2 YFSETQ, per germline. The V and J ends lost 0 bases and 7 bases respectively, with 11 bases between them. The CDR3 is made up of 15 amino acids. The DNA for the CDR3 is TGCGCCAGCAGCTTGGGGCCAGGGGAGAATTCACCCCTCCACTTT. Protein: CASSLGPGENSPLHF.

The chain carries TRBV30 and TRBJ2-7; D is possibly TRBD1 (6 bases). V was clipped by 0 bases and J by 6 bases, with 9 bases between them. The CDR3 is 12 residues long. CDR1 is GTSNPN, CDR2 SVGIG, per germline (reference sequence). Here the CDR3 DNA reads TGTGCCTGGAGTGTAGCGGACAGCGAGCAGTACTTC. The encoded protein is CAWSVADSEQYF. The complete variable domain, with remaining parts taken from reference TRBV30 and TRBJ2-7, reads SQTIHQWPATLVQPVGSPLSLECTVEGTSNPNLYWYRQAAGRGLQLLFYSVGIGQISSEVPQNLSASRPQDRQFILSSKKLLLSDSGFYLCAWSVADSEQYFGPGTRLTVT.

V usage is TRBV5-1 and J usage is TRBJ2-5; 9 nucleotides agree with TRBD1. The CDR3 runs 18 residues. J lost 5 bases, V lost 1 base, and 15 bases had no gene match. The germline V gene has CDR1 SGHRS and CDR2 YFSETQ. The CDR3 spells CASSLTLAWTGVSETQYF. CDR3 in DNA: TGCGCCAGCAGCTTGACCCTGGCGTGGACAGGGGTAAGCGAGACCCAGTACTTC. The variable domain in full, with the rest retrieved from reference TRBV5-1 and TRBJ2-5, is KAGVTQTPRYLIKTRGQQVTLSCSPISGHRSVSWYQQTPGQGLQFLFEYFSETQRNKGNFPGRFSGRQFSNSRSEMNVSTLELGDSALYLCASSLTLAWTGVSETQYFGPGTRLLVL.

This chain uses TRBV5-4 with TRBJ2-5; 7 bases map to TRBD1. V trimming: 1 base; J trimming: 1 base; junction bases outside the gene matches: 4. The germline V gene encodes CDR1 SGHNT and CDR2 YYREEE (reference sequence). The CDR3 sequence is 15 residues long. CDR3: CASSLLGDSQETQYF. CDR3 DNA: TGTGCCAGCAGCTTGTTAGGGGACAGCCAAGAGACCCAGTACTTC.

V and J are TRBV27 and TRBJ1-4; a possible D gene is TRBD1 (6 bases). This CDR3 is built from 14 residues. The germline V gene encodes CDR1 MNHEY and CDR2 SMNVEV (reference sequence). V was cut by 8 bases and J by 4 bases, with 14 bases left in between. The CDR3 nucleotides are TGTGCCAGCCGACGGGGCAGGGGTAATGAAAAACTGTTTTTT. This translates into CASRRGRGNEKLFF.

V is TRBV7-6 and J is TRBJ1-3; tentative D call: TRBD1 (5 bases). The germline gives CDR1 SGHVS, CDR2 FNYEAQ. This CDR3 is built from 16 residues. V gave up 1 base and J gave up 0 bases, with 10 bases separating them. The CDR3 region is CASSLVTVSSGNTIYF. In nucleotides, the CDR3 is TGTGCCAGCAGCTTAGTGACAGTTAGCTCTGGAAACACCATATATTTT.

CDR3 sequence: CASSGTAVLQEGYTF. CDR3 nucleotide sequence: TGTGCCAGCAGCGGGACAGCTGTTCTTCAAGAAGGCTACACCTTC. The chain uses TRBV2 and TRBJ1-2; 7 nucleotides line up with TRBD1. This CDR3 is built from 15 residues. The J segment lost 8 bases and the V segment lost 6 bases, leaving 15 bases of the junction unmatched. Per germline, CDR1 SNHLY and CDR2 FYNNEI.

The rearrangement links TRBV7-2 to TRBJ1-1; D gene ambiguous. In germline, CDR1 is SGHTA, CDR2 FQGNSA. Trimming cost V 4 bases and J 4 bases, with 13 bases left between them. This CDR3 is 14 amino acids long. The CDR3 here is CASSSRVPGTEAFF. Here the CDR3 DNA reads TGTGCCAGCAGCTCGAGGGTTCCCGGCACTGAAGCTTTCTTT. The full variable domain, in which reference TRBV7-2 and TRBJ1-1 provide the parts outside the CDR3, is GAGVSQSPSNKVTEKGKDVELRCDPISGHTALYWYRQSLGQGLEFLIYFQGNSAPDKSGLPSDRFSAERTGGSVSTLTIQRTQQEDSAVYLCASSSRVPGTEAFFGQGTRLTVV.

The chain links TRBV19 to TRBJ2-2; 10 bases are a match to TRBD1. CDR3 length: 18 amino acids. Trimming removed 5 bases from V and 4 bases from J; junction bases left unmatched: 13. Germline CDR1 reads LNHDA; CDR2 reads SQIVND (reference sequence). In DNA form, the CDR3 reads TGTGCCAGTAGTCCCGGGACAGGGGAAGCCAAAGGCACCGGGGAGCTGTTTTTT. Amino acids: CASSPGTGEAKGTGELFF.

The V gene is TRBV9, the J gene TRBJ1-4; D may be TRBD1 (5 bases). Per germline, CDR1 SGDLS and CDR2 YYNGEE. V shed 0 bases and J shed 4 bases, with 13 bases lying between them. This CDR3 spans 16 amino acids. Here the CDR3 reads CASSVGSGALNEKLFF. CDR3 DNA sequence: TGTGCCAGCAGCGTAGGGTCTGGGGCCCTTAATGAAAAACTGTTTTTT.

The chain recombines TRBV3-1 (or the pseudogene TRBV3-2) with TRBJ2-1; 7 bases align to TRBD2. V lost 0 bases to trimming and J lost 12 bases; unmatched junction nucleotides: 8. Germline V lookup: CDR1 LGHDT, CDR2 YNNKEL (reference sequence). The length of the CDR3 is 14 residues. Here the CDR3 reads CASSQEEVGGRQFF. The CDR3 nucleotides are TGTGCCAGCAGCCAAGAAGAAGTGGGGGGGAGGCAGTTCTTC.

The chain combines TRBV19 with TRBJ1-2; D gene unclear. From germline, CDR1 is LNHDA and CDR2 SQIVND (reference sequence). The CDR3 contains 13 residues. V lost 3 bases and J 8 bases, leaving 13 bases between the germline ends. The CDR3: CASSITGSGGYTF. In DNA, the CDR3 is TGTGCCAGTAGTATCACTGGTTCAGGAGGCTACACCTTC.

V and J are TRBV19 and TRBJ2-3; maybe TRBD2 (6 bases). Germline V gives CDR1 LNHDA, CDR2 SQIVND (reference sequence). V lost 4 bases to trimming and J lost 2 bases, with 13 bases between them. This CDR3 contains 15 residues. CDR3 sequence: CASSTGTLLTDTQYF. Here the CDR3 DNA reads TGTGCCAGTAGTACCGGGACTTTGCTCACAGATACGCAGTATTTT. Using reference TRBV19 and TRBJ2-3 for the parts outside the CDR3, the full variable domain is DGGITQSPKYLFRKEGQNVTLSCEQNLNHDAMYWYRQDPGQGLRLIYYSQIVNDFQKGDIAEGYSVSREKKESFPLTVTSAQKNPTAFYLCASSTGTLLTDTQYFGPGTRLTVL.